This TCR beta chain is from a study of blood T cell repertoires in COVID-19. Study summary: The analysed material was cDNA or gDNA that came from T cells, B-cell-depleted T cells, or PBMCs.

Profiled with immunoSEQ multiplex PCR; TCRdb holds only in-frame clones, not every one. The sample lists 390,000 or so clones, around 87% occurring once. There are 17 residues in the CDR3. V shed 3 bases, J shed 5 bases, and the junction held 12 bases outside the gene matches. CDR1 is MDHEN, CDR2 SYDVKM, per germline. Input material: peripheral blood. The chain couples TRBV28 to TRBJ2-5; 10 nucleotides align to TRBD1. This clonotype originated in a woman under 40 with COVID-19, enrolled during active disease. The CDR3 is CASSFLGRGQGRETQYF. CDR3 DNA sequence: TGTGCCAGCAGTTTTCTCGGGAGGGGACAGGGGAGGGAGACCCAGTACTTC. Variable domain in full (rest from reference TRBV28 and TRBJ2-5): DVKVTQSSRYLVKRTGEKVFLECVQDMDHENMFWYRQDPGLGLRLIYFSYDVKMKEKGDIPEGYSVSREKKERFSLILESASTNQTSMYLCASSFLGRGQGRETQYFGPGTRLLVL.